The 28 T cell receptor beta chains in this list originate from one sample, sequenced in a study of cytomegalovirus exposure and HLA in healthy donors. Using immunoSEQ multiplex PCR, the repertoire was profiled, and TCRdb retains in-frame clones only, with some absent. Of more than 75,000 clones in the sample, just under 95% were seen once. The sequencing input was PBMCs. These TCRs come from a man younger than 30 in good health and CMV-seronegative.

The V gene is TRBV4-2, the J gene TRBJ2-4; D ambiguous. The germline gives CDR1 LGHNA, CDR2 YNFKEQ. V was clipped by 1 base and J by 8 bases, with 9 bases between them. The CDR3 spans 13 residues. For the CDR3, the DNA is TGTGCCAGCAGCCAAGGACGAGGATACATTCAGTACTTC. This sequence encodes CASSQGRGYIQYF.

This chain connects TRBV6-5 to TRBJ1-4, with D possibly TRBD1 on 6 matching bases. The V end was cut by 2 bases, the J end by 5 bases, with 15 bases between. CDR3 size: 16 residues. Germline CDR1 reads MNHEY; CDR2 reads SVGAGI. This CDR3 is CASSYGGGAVNEKLFF. CDR3 coding DNA: TGTGCCAGCAGTTACGGGGGGGGCGCCGTAAATGAAAAACTGTTTTTT.

The chain uses TRBV7-8 and TRBJ1-4; D is unresolved. The CDR3 is 16 residues long. CDR1 and CDR2 (germline): SGHVS, FQNEAQ. With 5 bases removed from V and 0 bases from J, the gap between germline ends came to 13 bases. The CDR3 nucleotides read TGTGCCAGCAGCCGCAACCCCTTAGCAACTAATGAAAAACTGTTTTTT. This encodes CASSRNPLATNEKLFF.

The chain recombines TRBV7-9 with TRBJ2-3; D may be TRBD1 (5 bases). This CDR3 contains 14 residues. V was pared by 4 bases and J by 2 bases, with 10 bases between. Germline lookup yields CDR1 SEHNR and CDR2 FQNEAQ (reference sequence). The CDR3: CASSSRRDTDTQYF. The CDR3 nucleotides read TGTGCCAGCAGCTCCCGCAGGGACACAGATACGCAGTATTTT.

The V call is TRBV27, the J call TRBJ2-1, with 7 bases lining up with TRBD1. With V trimmed by 3 bases and J by 6 bases, 2 bases remained unmatched. In germline, CDR1 is MNHEY, CDR2 SMNVEV (reference sequence). The CDR3 covers 13 residues. The CDR3 is CASSFDRVNEQFF. DNA for the CDR3: TGTGCCAGCAGTTTCGACAGGGTCAATGAGCAGTTCTTC.

V is TRBV13 and J is TRBJ2-7; TRBD2 aligns across 9 bases. V lost 0 bases to trimming and J lost 7 bases; unmatched junction nucleotides: 7. The CDR3 contains 15 residues. Germline V gene data show CDR1 as PRHDT and CDR2 as FYEKMQ (reference sequence). DNA of the CDR3: TGTGCCAGCAGCTTAGGGGTAGCGGGGGCTGGGGAGCAGTACTTC. This encodes CASSLGVAGAGEQYF.

The chain uses TRBV5-8 and TRBJ1-2, with a tentative D call TRBD1 (6 bases). Trimming removed 2 bases from V and 4 bases from J, with 9 bases in between. The CDR3 is made up of 13 amino acids. In germline, CDR1 is SGHTS, CDR2 YDEGEE. The CDR3 DNA sequence: TGTGCCAGCAGCTTACAGGGCAGCTATGGCTACACCTTC. Encoded protein: CASSLQGSYGYTF.

V usage is TRBV4-3 and J usage is TRBJ2-1; 7 bases match TRBD2. J lost 4 bases, V lost 0 bases, and 3 bases had no gene match. The CDR3 is made up of 15 amino acids. CDR1 is LGHNA and CDR2 is YSLEER in the germline V gene. The CDR3 DNA reads as TGCGCCAGCAGCCAAGATCCCGGGAGGTACAATGAGCAGTTCTTC. Protein: CASSQDPGRYNEQFF.

The chain combines TRBV5-6 with TRBJ1-6; the D is unclear. Trimming removed 4 bases from V and 0 bases from J, with 8 bases in between. Germline loops: CDR1 SGHDT, CDR2 YYEEEE. The length of the CDR3 is 15 residues. CDR3 sequence reads: CASSAESSYNSPLHF. The CDR3 DNA reads as TGTGCCAGCAGCGCCGAGAGCTCCTATAATTCACCCCTCCACTTT.

V is TRBV7-2 and J is TRBJ2-1; 8 nucleotides line up with TRBD2. The CDR3 runs to 17 residues. V lost 1 base, J lost 0 bases, and 5 bases stayed unmatched. CDR1 SGHTA and CDR2 FQGNSA come from the germline V gene. The CDR3 bases are TGTGCCAGCAGCTTAGTAGGCGGGAGGAGCTCCTACAATGAGCAGTTCTTC. Translated: CASSLVGGRSSYNEQFF.

In this sample, this clone turned up once. The rearrangement joins TRBV4-3 to TRBJ1-4; D uncertain. Germline CDR1 reads LGHNA; CDR2 reads YSLEER. V dropped 3 bases and J dropped 0 bases, with 11 bases sitting between them. The CDR3 consists of 16 residues. The CDR3 DNA is TGCGCCAGCAGCCAGGGTCCCGGGTCAACTAATGAAAAACTGTTTTTT. This gives the protein CASSQGPGSTNEKLFF.

This CDR3 is CASSLGLAGGNEQFF. The CDR3 coding sequence is TGCGCCAGCAGCTTGGGACTAGCGGGAGGAAATGAGCAGTTCTTC. The chain recombines TRBV5-1 with TRBJ2-1; 13 bases match TRBD2. The length of the CDR3 is 15 residues. J gave up 7 bases and V 0 bases, and 1 base lay outside the gene matches. Looked up from germline, CDR1 is SGHRS and CDR2 is YFSETQ.

This chain links TRBV6-5 with TRBJ1-1; D is ambiguous. Germline V gene data show CDR1 as MNHEY and CDR2 as SVGAGI. The CDR3 is made up of 13 amino acids. Trimming took 8 bases from V and 0 from J, leaving 10 bases between them. The DNA for the CDR3 is TGTGCCAGCGGCCCTTTATTGAACACTGAAGCTTTCTTT. This encodes CASGPLLNTEAFF.

The chain carries TRBV7-9 and TRBJ1-4; a possible D gene is TRBD1 (5 bases). From germline, CDR1 is SEHNR and CDR2 FQNEAQ (reference sequence). Trimming took off 1 base at V and 0 bases at J, with 6 bases between the two ends. The CDR3 is made up of 15 amino acids. The CDR3 coding sequence is TGTGCCAGCAGCTTAGTGGACACAACTAATGAAAAACTGTTTTTT. This codes for CASSLVDTTNEKLFF. Drawing the rest from reference TRBV7-9 and TRBJ1-4, the complete variable domain is DTGVSQNPRHKITKRGQNVTFRCDPISEHNRLYWYRQTLGQGPEFLTYFQNEAQLEKSRLLSDRFSAERPKGSFSTLEIQRTEQGDSAMYLCASSLVDTTNEKLFFGSGTQLSVL.

The V call is TRBV4-1, the J call TRBJ2-7; 7 nucleotides agree with TRBD2. The CDR3 is 15 amino acids. V lost 3 bases and J lost 2; bases outside the gene matches: 7. Germline lookup yields CDR1 MGHRA and CDR2 YSYEKL. CDR3 amino acids: CASSHPGGMTYEQYF. The CDR3 DNA is TGCGCCAGCAGCCACCCGGGAGGTATGACCTACGAGCAGTACTTC.

J is TRBJ2-1 and V is TRBV9, with 9 bases fitting TRBD2. The CDR3 has 15 amino acids. V lost 2 bases and J lost 7; bases outside the gene matches: 7. The germline CDR1 and CDR2 sequences are SGDLS and YYNGEE. The CDR3 loop is CASSVDSGRGNEQFF. Written as DNA, the CDR3 is TGTGCCAGCAGCGTTGATAGCGGGAGAGGAAATGAGCAGTTCTTC.

The chain joins TRBV19 to TRBJ1-2, with a weak D call TRBD1 (6 bases). Germline V gene lookup returns CDR1 LNHDA and CDR2 SQIVND (reference sequence). V lost 5 bases to trimming and J lost 4 bases, with 17 bases between them. There are 15 residues in the CDR3. The CDR3 sequence: CASSSGWGRGYGYTF. CDR3 sequence (DNA): TGTGCCAGTAGTTCAGGTTGGGGGCGCGGCTATGGCTACACCTTC. The full variable domain, rest sourced from reference TRBV19 and TRBJ1-2, is DGGITQSPKYLFRKEGQNVTLSCEQNLNHDAMYWYRQDPGQGLRLIYYSQIVNDFQKGDIAEGYSVSREKKESFPLTVTSAQKNPTAFYLCASSSGWGRGYGYTFGSGTRLTVV.

The chain has TRBV11-3 and TRBJ1-1, with a weak D call TRBD1 (6 bases). The V and J ends lost 1 base and 1 base respectively, with 10 bases between them. CDR1 and CDR2 from the germline V gene are SGHNT and YENEEA. The CDR3 runs 15 residues. CDR3 DNA sequence: TGTGCCAGCAGCTTAGGGGGCAGGGGGAACACTGAAGCTTTCTTT. Its protein product is CASSLGGRGNTEAFF.

The rearrangement uses TRBV27 and TRBJ1-5, with a tentative D call TRBD1 (5 bases). CDR3 length: 15 amino acids. Trimming took 2 bases from V and 6 from J, leaving 14 bases between them. Germline V gene data show CDR1 as MNHEY and CDR2 as SMNVEV (reference sequence). In DNA form, the CDR3 reads TGTGCCAGCAGTTTAGGTCAGGGAACGGGTCAGCCCCAGCATTTT. Its protein is CASSLGQGTGQPQHF.

DNA of the CDR3: TGTGCCAGCAGCTTAGCTATTCTTCGAGAGACCCAGTACTTC. Translation gives CASSLAILRETQYF. J is TRBJ2-5 and V is TRBV7-9; D is unresolved. CDR3 length: 14 amino acids. With 0 bases removed from V and 4 bases from J, the gap between germline ends came to 9 bases. Germline CDR1 and CDR2: SEHNR and FQNEAQ (reference sequence). The variable domain in full, with the rest retrieved from reference TRBV7-9 and TRBJ2-5, is DTGVSQNPRHKITKRGQNVTFRCDPISEHNRLYWYRQTLGQGPEFLTYFQNEAQLEKSRLLSDRFSAERPKGSFSTLEIQRTEQGDSAMYLCASSLAILRETQYFGPGTRLLVL.

The V gene is TRBV7-8, the J gene TRBJ1-1, with TRBD1 identical over 7 bases. V dropped 5 bases and J dropped 1; count of bases not matched to a gene: 4. Germline V gene sequence: CDR1 SGHVS, CDR2 FQNEAQ. The CDR3 covers 14 residues. CDR3 sequence reads: CASSSRTGNTEAFF. For the CDR3, the DNA is TGTGCCAGCAGCAGTCGGACAGGGAACACTGAAGCTTTCTTT.

The genes are TRBV6-5 and TRBJ2-3; the D gene is possibly TRBD2 (5 bases). The germline V gene has CDR1 MNHEY and CDR2 SVGAGI. With 6 bases removed from V and 0 bases from J, the gap between germline ends came to 13 bases. The CDR3 consists of 15 residues. In DNA form, the CDR3 reads TGTGCCAGCAGGGCCGAGCGGCGAAGCACAGATACGCAGTATTTT. Amino acid sequence: CASRAERRSTDTQYF.

The chain has TRBV6-5 and TRBJ2-7; D is unclear. Germline V gene lookup returns CDR1 MNHEY and CDR2 SVGAGI. Trimming stripped 2 bases from V and 6 bases from J, with 5 bases between. The CDR3 is 11 residues long. The CDR3 nucleotides are TGTGCCAGCAGTTACACGGGCGAGCAGTACTTC. This gives the protein CASSYTGEQYF.

J is TRBJ1-2 and V is TRBV27; TRBD1 matches 11 bases. V was pared by 8 bases and J by 9 bases, with 5 bases of the junction left unmatched. Germline V lookup: CDR1 MNHEY, CDR2 SMNVEV (reference sequence). The CDR3 covers 12 residues. The CDR3 reads CASLWTGGSYTF. The CDR3 bases are TGTGCCAGCCTTTGGACAGGGGGCAGCTACACCTTC.

The chain carries TRBV6-1 and TRBJ1-2; perhaps TRBD1 as D (6 bases). V was cut by 4 bases and J by 7 bases, with 10 bases left in between. This CDR3 has 12 residues. In germline, CDR1 is MNHNS, CDR2 SASEGT. CDR3 residues: CASSVRDTGYTF. The CDR3 bases are TGTGCCAGCAGTGTCCGGGACACTGGCTACACCTTC.

The chain employs TRBV4-1 and TRBJ2-7; 9 bases are a match to TRBD2. CDR1 is MGHRA and CDR2 is YSYEKL in the germline V gene. This CDR3 has 17 amino acids. With 0 bases clipped from V and 10 bases from J, the junction kept 16 bases outside the gene matches. The chain's CDR3 is CASSQDPLAGREGGQYF. CDR3 bases: TGCGCCAGCAGCCAAGATCCGCTAGCGGGAAGGGAGGGTGGTCAGTACTTC.

The chain links TRBV7-9 to TRBJ2-1; 7 bases line up with TRBD1. CDR3 length equals 12 residues. From germline, CDR1 is SEHNR and CDR2 FQNEAQ (reference sequence). The trim removed 5 bases at V and 8 bases at J, leaving 3 bases unmatched. The chain's CDR3 is CASSPTGDEQFF. The CDR3 coding sequence is TGTGCCAGCAGCCCCACAGGGGATGAGCAGTTCTTC. Full variable domain (missing parts from reference TRBV7-9 and TRBJ2-1): DTGVSQNPRHKITKRGQNVTFRCDPISEHNRLYWYRQTLGQGPEFLTYFQNEAQLEKSRLLSDRFSAERPKGSFSTLEIQRTEQGDSAMYLCASSPTGDEQFFGPGTRLTVL.

The genes are TRBV2 and TRBJ1-2; D gene ambiguous. The germline CDR1 and CDR2 sequences are SNHLY and FYNNEI. Deletions cut 6 bases from V and 8 bases from J, with 16 bases between. The CDR3 runs 13 residues. The CDR3 nucleotides are TGTGCCAGCAGCCTAGAGCGGGGTTACGGCTACACCTTC. Amino acids: CASSLERGYGYTF.